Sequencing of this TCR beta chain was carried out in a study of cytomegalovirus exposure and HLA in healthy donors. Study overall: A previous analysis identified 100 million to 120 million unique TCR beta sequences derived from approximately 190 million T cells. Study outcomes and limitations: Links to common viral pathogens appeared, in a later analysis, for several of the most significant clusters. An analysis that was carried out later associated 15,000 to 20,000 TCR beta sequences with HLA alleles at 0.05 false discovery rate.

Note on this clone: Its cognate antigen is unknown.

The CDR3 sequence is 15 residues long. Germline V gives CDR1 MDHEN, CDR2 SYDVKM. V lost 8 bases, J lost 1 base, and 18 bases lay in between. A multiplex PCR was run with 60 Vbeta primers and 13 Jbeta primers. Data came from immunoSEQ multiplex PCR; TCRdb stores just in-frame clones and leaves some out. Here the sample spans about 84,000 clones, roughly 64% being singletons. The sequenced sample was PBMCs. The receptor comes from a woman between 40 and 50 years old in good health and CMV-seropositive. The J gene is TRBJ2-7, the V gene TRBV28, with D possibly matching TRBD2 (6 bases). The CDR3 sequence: CASGPSGVGSYEQYF. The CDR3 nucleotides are TGTGCCAGCGGGCCTTCGGGAGTAGGGTCCTACGAGCAGTACTTC.